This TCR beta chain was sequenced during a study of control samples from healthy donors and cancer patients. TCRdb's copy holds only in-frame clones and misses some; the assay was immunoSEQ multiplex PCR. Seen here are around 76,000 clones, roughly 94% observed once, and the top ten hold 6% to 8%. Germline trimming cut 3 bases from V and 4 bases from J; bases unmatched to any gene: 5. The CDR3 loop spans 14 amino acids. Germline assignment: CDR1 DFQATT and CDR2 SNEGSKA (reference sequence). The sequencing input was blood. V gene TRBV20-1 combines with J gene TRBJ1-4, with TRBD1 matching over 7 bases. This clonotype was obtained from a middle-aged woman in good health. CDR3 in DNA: TGCAGTGCTAGTAACAGGGGACATAATGAAAAACTGTTTTTT. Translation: CSASNRGHNEKLFF.